The sample holds many counts of the clone carrying this T cell receptor (beta chain). Its antigen is unknown. CD8+CD4-CCR7+CD45RA+ cells were sorted as naive CD8 T cells. This sample was taken from a study of molecular identifiers for immune sequencing clone quantification. Study findings and constraints: Over 98% of effector molecules, yet under 1% of naive-cell molecules, were held by clones above 20 RNA copies. A single cell's spiked Jurkat TCR RNA was reportedly detectable among approximately 930,000 naive cells.

The CDR3 length is 15 residues. Trimming shortened V by 2 bases and J by 6 bases, and 16 bases separated the two germline ends. In germline, CDR1 is DFQATT, CDR2 SNEGSKA (reference sequence). TCRdb used MiXCR to reprocess the PCR reads, holding one entry per CDR3 protein. The sample holds approximately 680,000 distinct CDR3 sequences, about 25% seen once. The receptor was derived from a human donor in good health. Some libraries in this study had Jurkat cell RNA spiked in. Sequencing was done on a sample of naive CD8+ T cells from blood, with Jurkat cell RNA spiked in. Sample subset: FACS-sorted CD8+CD4-CCR7+CD45RA+ naive T cells. The V gene is TRBV20-1, the J gene TRBJ2-2, with D tentatively TRBD1 (6 bases). The CDR3, as DNA: TGCAGTGCTAGAACCAACAGGGAAGTATCCGGGGAGCTGTTTTTT. This encodes CSARTNREVSGELFF.